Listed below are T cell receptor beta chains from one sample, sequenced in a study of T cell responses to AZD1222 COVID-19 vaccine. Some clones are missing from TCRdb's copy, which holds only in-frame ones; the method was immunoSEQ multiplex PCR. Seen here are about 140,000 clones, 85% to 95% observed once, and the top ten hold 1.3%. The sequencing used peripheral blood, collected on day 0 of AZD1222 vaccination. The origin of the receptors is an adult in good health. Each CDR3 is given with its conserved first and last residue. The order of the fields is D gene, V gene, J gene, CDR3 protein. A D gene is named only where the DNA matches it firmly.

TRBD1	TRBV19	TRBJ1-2	CATGTGGADGYTF
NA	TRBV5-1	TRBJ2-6	CASSLAGQSTSSGANVLTF
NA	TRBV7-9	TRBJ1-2	CASSLGFKGLSGYTF
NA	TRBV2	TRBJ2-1	CASRGDNEQFF
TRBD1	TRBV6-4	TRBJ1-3	CASSDEDRSYSGNTIYF
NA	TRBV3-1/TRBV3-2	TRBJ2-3	CAASPSESTDTQYF
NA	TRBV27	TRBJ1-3	CASLEGPPSSGNTIYF
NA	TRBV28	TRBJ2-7	CASSFPGLHEQYF
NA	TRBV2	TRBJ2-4	CASSESRGRAKNIQYF
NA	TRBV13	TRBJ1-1	CASLPGRMNTEAFF
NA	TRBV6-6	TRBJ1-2	CASSYSTALTQDGYTF
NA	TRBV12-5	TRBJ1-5	CASGFGQPQHF
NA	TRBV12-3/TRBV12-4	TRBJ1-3	CASSLESIYF
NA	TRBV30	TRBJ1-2	CAWSQDINYGYTF
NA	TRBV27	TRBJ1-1	CASRSGAVNTEAFF
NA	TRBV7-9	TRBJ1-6	CASSSLQGGSPLHF
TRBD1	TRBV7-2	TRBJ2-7	CASSPTGFYEQYF
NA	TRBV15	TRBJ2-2	CATGRPGPTGELFF
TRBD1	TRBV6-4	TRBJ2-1	CASSDSRDRVRDEQFF
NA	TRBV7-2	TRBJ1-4	CASSFWGEEKLFF
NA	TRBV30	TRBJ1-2	CAWSRDRPYGYTF
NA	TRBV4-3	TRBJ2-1	CASSQDILTSYNEQFF
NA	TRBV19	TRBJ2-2	CASSIGEGPRGGELFF
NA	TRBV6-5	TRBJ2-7	CASSYSGGNYEQYF
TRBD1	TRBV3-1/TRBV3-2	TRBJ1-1	CASSQDLPTGTLMNTEAFF
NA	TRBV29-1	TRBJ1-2	CSVERPDYGYTF
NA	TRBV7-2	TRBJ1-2	CASSLEGGNYGYTF
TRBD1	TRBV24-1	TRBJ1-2	CATSLGDRNNYGYTF
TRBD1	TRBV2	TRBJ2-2	CASSTDRGRTGELFF
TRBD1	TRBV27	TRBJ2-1	CASRRAGTGNNEQFF
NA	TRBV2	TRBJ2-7	CASGGAVTTYEQYF
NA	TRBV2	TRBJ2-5	CASTWSLRETQYF
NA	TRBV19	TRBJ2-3	CASSGSTDTQYF
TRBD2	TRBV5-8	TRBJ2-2	CASSLGTSPGELFF
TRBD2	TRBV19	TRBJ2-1	CASTPGGGANEQFF